This entry features one T cell receptor beta chain sequence. The antigen is unknown. The data originate from a study of OX40 agonist ivuxolimab in advanced cancers. The protocol was immunoSEQ multiplex PCR, while the TCRdb copy is restricted to in-frame clones and leaves out a portion. The sample has about 55,000 clones, over 70% seen once. Study-wide findings and caveats: The specificity for antigen of the expanded peripheral T cells was not determined.

The cohort excluded patients with autoimmune disease history or systemic immunosuppression. Germline lookup yields CDR1 SGHVS and CDR2 FQNEAQ. V gave up 5 bases and J gave up 0 bases, with 11 bases separating them. The CDR3 sequence is 15 residues long. Sequenced here: CD4+ or CD8+ T cells sorted from blood, sampled in a trial of the OX40 agonist ivuxolimab. The TCR sequence derives from an adult with an advanced solid tumor such as melanoma, head and neck, liver or kidney cancer. The chain links TRBV7-8 to TRBJ1-5; D gene unclear. The DNA of the CDR3 is TGTGCCAGCAGCCCGGGCTCAACTAGCAATCAGCCCCAGCATTTT. This translates into CASSPGSTSNQPQHF.